The T cell receptor (beta chain) described here comes from a study of neurological immune-mediated disorders. Time point reported: technical triplicate 3. Unsorted libraries were generated from 2 million PBMCs. These cells had been stored in RNAlater at -80 C. Study-level findings and limits: The level of TCR clonal expansion was highest in patients with HTLV-1-associated myelopathy and lowest in multiple sclerosis, where it fell below the level seen in healthy controls. The study found no CDR3 amino acid sequences shared by expanded clones across subjects, suggesting private repertoires in all groups.

As for the cDNA, it was generated by 5'RACE with 10-nucleotide random UMIs. TCRdb re-called the 5' RACE reads with MiXCR, one entry per CDR3 protein. The data hold 45,000 or so distinct CDR3 sequences, with roughly 21% observed a single time. In regard to this clonotype: Its matching antigen is unknown.

In germline, CDR1 is DFQATT, CDR2 SNEGSKA (reference sequence). CDR3 length: 13 amino acids. Trimming took off 0 bases at V and 3 bases at J, with 9 bases between the two ends. The sample taken for sequencing was PBMCs. The chain links TRBV20-1 to TRBJ2-7, with D possibly matching TRBD1 (5 bases). This clonotype was sampled from a man in his 60s with HTLV-1-associated myelopathy (HAM/TSP). CDR3 nucleotides: TGCAGTGCTAGAGATCCGCAGGGCTACGAGCAGTACTTC. It is translated as CSARDPQGYEQYF.